This T cell receptor (beta chain) was identified in a study of beta chain features in type 1 diabetes. Study-wide background: Across the samples, over 85 million sorted cells were examined in total. Points from the study as a whole: cDNA sequencing could over-represent cells with high TCR expression. Researchers report that Type 1 diabetes patients had moderately but significantly shorter TCRB CDR3s across all four CD4+ subsets. Fewer insertions but more deletions were seen at VDJ junctions in type 1 diabetes patients.

Deletions cut 5 bases from V and 1 base from J, with 7 bases between. CDR1 and CDR2 from the germline V gene are SGHRS and YFSETQ. The length of the CDR3 is 14 residues. The entirety of the isolated RNA underwent reverse transcription, so expressed TCRB transcripts were sequenced. The repertoire was sequenced with immunoSEQ multiplex PCR; TCRdb's copy has only in-frame clones and lacks some. The repertoire holds some 240,000 clones, with 16% as singletons. On this clone itself: Antigen specificity is unknown.

This chain joins TRBV5-1 and TRBJ2-6, with D unclear. This TCR came from a man aged 25 to 40 with type 1 diabetes. Input material: naive CD4+ T cells from blood. This chain's CDR3 is CASSDSSGANVLTF. The DNA for the CDR3 is TGCGCCAGCAGTGATAGTTCTGGGGCCAACGTCCTGACTTTC.